This T cell receptor beta chain is from a study of blood T cell repertoires in COVID-19 (TCRdb year 2020). Regarding the study in general: For ImmuneRACE Cohort 3, a participant was defined as recovered based on two consecutive negative NP/OP PCR tests, clearance by a healthcare professional, or resolution of symptoms. Collaborator samples came from the United States, Italy and Spain and covered acute and convalescent phases of COVID-19. The prospective study material was composed of cDNA or gDNA derived from T cells, B-cell-depleted T cells, or PBMCs. Subjects who had been exposed to COVID-19, were actively infected with it, or had recovered from it provided the deeply sampled blood TCRbeta repertoires that made up the dataset. The repertoires were released in a freely available public database meant as a resource for research on the immune response to SARS-CoV-2. Samples were obtained from the ongoing ImmuneRACE study (first 160 participants) and from 1,254 subjects provided by 6 global collaborators. The sample metadata nearly always contained a de-identified subject ID, COVID-19 status, age in years and sex. Where HLA class I and class II types were available, the types were taken from metadata supplied by the sample provider, not from assay-based typing.

Comments on this clone: It lacks a known antigen. Base qualities are missing; no much larger clone stands one base away.

Enrolling through a virtual design, the prospective study's participants ranged in age from roughly 18 to 95 years and lived across 20 to 30 United States geographic areas. To assign participants to cohorts, the prospective study relied on clinical history that participants themselves reported in a screening survey and a study questionnaire. In the prospective study, whole blood, serum and a nasopharyngeal or oropharyngeal swab were collected from each participant by mobile phlebotomists. Prospective study participants could optionally give additional blood draws and questionnaires over a roughly 2-month period. Prospective study blood samples were shipped either frozen or at room temperature before DNA extraction. From the cysteine up to the phenylalanine, the CDR3 has a length of 18 residues. Only the CDR3 region is kept as DNA, spanning 54 bases read in frame from base 1. V is pruned by 4 bases and J by 1 base, leaving 12 bases of the junction without a gene match. CDR1 and CDR2, per the germline V gene (reference sequence), are MNHEY and SMNVEV.

Results the study describes overall, beyond this receptor: How much clinical and demographic metadata was included differed by source and by participant, and the metadata was provided uncurated.

The immunoSEQ Assay, a bias-controlled multiplex PCR, was used to amplify TCRbeta CDR3 regions from genomic DNA. Processing in the source paper ran as follows. Within the assay, amplification of reference gene primers was used to estimate how many nucleated cells each sample contained. To quantify the absolute abundance of each unique TCRbeta CDR3 rearrangement, sequence reads were collapsed and filtered. For each sample, productive Simpson clonality was calculated as the square root of Simpson's diversity index across productive rearrangements. This is the immuneACCESS table as TCRdb keeps it, with only in-frame sequences that have V and J called. A part of the clones is gone; compared with another copy, unresolved V genes explain less than half, and the rest is unexplained. That table gives V, J and clone size, and the DNA gave D and trimming. The sample table lists about 170,000 clones, roughly 78% of them with a count of one. 15% to 20% of the sample goes to the ten largest clones.

The V gene is TRBV27 and the J gene is TRBJ2-3; 9 bases in the junction line up with TRBD2. The sequencing sample was made of PBMCs or T cells enriched from blood (not recorded which). The sequence was collected from a woman in her sixties or seventies in a cohort exposed to, infected with or recovered from COVID-19 (not recorded which). In nucleotide form, the sequence is TGTGCCAGCAGTTCCATAGCGGGAGTACGTTTCGGCACAGATACGCAGTATTTT. Its protein product is CASSSIAGVRFGTDTQYF.